This T cell receptor (beta chain) was sequenced for a study of beta chain features in type 1 diabetes. What was sequenced were expressed TCRB transcripts, since all of the isolated RNA had been reverse transcribed. Clones were sequenced by immunoSEQ multiplex PCR, and TCRdb holds only the in-frame ones, with some missing. Among about 650,000 clones listed, roughly 12% were seen once. Findings and caveats of the study: In every one of the four CD4+ subsets, TCRB CDR3s were moderately but significantly shorter in Type 1 diabetes patients. Over-representation of high TCR-expressing cells was a possible consequence of cDNA sequencing. Individuals with type 1 diabetes displayed fewer insertions and more deletions at VDJ junctions.

In regard to this clone: What it binds is not known.

The sample comprised naive CD4+ T cells from blood. This clonotype originated in a man aged 30 to 39 with type 1 diabetes.

The CDR3 protein is CASSRQDTEQYF. CDR3 nucleotides: TGTGCCAGCAGCCGCCAGGATACCGAGCAGTACTTC. The chain joins TRBV7-9 to TRBJ2-7; D is undetermined. The germline V and J ends were trimmed by 5 bases and 6 bases, with 11 bases remaining between them. CDR1 and CDR2 from the germline V gene are SEHNR and FQNEAQ (reference sequence). This CDR3 region has 12 residues.